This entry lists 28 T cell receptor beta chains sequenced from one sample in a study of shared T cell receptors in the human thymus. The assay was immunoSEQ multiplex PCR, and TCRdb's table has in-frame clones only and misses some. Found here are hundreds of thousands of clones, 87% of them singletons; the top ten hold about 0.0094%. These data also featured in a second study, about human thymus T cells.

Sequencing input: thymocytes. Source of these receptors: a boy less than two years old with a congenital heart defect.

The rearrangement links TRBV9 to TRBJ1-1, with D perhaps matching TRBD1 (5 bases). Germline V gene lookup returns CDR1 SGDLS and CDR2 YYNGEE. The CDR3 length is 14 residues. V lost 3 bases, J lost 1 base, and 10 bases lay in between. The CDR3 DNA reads TGTGCCAGCAGCGCCAAGACAGAGAACACTGAAGCTTTCTTT. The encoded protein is CASSAKTENTEAFF.

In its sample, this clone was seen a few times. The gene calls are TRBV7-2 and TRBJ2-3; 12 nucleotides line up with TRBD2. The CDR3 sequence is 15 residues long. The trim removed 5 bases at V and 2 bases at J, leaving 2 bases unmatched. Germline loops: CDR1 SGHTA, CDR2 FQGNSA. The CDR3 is CASSTSGGITDTQYF. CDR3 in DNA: TGTGCCAGCAGCACTAGCGGGGGGATCACAGATACGCAGTATTTT.

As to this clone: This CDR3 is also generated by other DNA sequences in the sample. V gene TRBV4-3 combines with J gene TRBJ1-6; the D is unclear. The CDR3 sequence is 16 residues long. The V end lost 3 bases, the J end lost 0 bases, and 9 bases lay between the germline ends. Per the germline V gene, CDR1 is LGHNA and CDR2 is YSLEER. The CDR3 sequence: CASSHLGSSYNSPLHF. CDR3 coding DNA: TGCGCCAGCAGCCATCTGGGGAGCTCCTATAATTCACCCCTCCACTTT.

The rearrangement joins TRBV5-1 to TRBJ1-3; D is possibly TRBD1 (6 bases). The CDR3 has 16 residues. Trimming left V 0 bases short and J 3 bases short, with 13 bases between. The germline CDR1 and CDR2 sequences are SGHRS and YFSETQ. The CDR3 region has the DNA TGCGCCAGCAGCTTGGATTCTAGGGGGTTTGGAAACACCATATATTTT. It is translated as CASSLDSRGFGNTIYF.

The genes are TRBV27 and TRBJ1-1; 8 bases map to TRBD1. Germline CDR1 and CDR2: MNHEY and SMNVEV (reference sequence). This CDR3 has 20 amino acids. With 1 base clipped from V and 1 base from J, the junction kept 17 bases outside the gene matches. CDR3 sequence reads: CASSLLRQGAGWSSNTEAFF. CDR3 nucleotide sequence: TGTGCCAGCAGTTTATTGAGGCAGGGGGCCGGTTGGTCCTCGAACACTGAAGCTTTCTTT.

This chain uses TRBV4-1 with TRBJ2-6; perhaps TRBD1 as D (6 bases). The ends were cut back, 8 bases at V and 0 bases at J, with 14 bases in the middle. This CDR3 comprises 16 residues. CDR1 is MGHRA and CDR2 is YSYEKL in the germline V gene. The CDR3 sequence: CASSSYRDSGANVLTF. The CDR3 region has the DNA TGCGCCAGCTCGTCCTACAGGGACTCTGGGGCCAACGTCCTGACTTTC.

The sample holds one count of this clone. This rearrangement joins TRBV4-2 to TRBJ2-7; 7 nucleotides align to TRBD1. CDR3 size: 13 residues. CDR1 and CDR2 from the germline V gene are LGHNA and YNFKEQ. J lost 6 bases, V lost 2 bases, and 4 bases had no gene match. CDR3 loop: CASSQFRDSEQYF. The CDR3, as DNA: TGTGCCAGCAGCCAATTCCGGGACAGCGAGCAGTACTTC.

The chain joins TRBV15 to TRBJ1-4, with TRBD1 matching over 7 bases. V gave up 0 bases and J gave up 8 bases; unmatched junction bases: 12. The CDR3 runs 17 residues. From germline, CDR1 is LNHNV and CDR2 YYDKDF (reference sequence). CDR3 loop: CATSRDVRGVSGEKLFF. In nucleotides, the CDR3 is TGTGCCACCAGCAGAGATGTCAGGGGGGTCAGTGGAGAAAAACTGTTTTTT.

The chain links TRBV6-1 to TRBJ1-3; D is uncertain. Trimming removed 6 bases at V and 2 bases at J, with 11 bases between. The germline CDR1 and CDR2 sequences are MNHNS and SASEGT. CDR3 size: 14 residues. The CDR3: CASSAEKPGNTIYF. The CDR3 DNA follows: TGTGCCAGCAGCGCCGAGAAGCCTGGAAACACCATATATTTT.

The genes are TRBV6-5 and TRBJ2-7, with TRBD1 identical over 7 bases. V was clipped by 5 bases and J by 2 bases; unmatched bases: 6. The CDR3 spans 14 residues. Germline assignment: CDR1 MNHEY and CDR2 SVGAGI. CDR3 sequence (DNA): TGTGCCAGCAGTACCCGGGACAGAGCCTACGAGCAGTACTTC. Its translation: CASSTRDRAYEQYF.

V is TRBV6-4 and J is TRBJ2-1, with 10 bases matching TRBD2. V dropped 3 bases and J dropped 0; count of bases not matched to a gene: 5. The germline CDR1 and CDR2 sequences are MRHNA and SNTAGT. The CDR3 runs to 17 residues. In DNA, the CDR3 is TGTGCCAGCAGTGAGGTAGCGGGGGGCAGCTCCTACAATGAGCAGTTCTTC. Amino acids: CASSEVAGGSSYNEQFF.

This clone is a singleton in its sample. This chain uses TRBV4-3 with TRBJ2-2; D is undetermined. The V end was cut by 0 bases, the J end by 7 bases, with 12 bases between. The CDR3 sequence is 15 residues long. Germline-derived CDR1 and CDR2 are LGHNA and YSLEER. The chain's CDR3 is CASSQDLRLVGELFF. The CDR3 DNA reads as TGCGCCAGCAGCCAAGATTTAAGGCTAGTCGGGGAGCTGTTTTTT.

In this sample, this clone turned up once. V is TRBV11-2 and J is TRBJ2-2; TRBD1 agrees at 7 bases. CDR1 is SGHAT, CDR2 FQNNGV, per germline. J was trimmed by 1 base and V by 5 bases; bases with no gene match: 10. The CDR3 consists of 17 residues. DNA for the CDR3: TGTGCCAGCAGCACGCCAAGCCGGGACAGGAACACCGGGGAGCTGTTTTTT. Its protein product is CASSTPSRDRNTGELFF.

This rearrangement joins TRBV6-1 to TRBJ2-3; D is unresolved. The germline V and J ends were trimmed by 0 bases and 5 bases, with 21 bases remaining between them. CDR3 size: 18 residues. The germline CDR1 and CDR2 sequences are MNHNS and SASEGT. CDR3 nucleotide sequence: TGTGCCAGCAGTGAAGCGCATGGAGTAGGTAGCCCGAAAGATACGCAGTATTTT. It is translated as CASSEAHGVGSPKDTQYF.

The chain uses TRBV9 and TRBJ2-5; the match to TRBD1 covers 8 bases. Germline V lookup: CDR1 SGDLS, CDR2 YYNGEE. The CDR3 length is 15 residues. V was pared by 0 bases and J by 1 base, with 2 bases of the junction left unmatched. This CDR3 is CASSVGQGAQETQYF. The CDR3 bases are TGTGCCAGCAGCGTAGGTCAGGGGGCCCAAGAGACCCAGTACTTC.

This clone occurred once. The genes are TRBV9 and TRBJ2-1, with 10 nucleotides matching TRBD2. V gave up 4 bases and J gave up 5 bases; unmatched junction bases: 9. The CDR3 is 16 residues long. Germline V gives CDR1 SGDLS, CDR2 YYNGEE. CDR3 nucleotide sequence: TGTGCCAGCAGCTCGAGAGCGGGGGGGTACCACAATGAGCAGTTCTTC. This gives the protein CASSSRAGGYHNEQFF. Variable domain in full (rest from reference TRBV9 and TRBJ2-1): DSGVTQTPKHLITATGQRVTLRCSPRSGDLSVYWYQQSLDQGLQFLIQYYNGEERAKGNILERFSAQQFPDLHSELNLSSLELGDSALYFCASSSRAGGYHNEQFFGPGTRLTVL.

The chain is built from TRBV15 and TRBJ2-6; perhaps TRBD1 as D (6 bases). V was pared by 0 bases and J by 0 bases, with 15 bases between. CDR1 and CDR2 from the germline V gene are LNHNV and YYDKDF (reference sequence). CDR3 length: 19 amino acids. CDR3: CATSRDIRTARSGANVLTF. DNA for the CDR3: TGTGCCACCAGCAGAGATATAAGGACAGCCCGCTCTGGGGCCAACGTCCTGACTTTC.

Here the CDR3 reads CASSQDPGDENTIYF. CDR3 sequence (DNA): TGCGCCAGCAGCCAAGATCCAGGGGACGAAAACACCATATATTTT. The rearrangement uses TRBV4-1 and TRBJ1-3; D may be TRBD1 (6 bases). Germline assignment: CDR1 MGHRA and CDR2 YSYEKL. There are 15 residues in the CDR3. Trimming cost V 0 bases and J 6 bases, with 12 bases left between them.

The CDR3 here is CASSVDRGPGDTQYF. The CDR3 DNA follows: TGTGCCAGCAGCGTAGACAGGGGCCCCGGAGATACGCAGTATTTT. This sequence joins TRBV9 and TRBJ2-3; 7 nucleotides align to TRBD1. Per the germline V gene, CDR1 is SGDLS and CDR2 is YYNGEE. J lost 5 bases, V lost 0 bases, and 6 bases had no gene match. This CDR3 region has 15 residues.

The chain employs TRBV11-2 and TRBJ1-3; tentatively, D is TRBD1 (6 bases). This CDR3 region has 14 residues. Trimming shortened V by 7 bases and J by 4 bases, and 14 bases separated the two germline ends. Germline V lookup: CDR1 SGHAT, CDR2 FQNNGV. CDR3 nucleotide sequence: TGTGCCAGCACCAAAGGGGGGGTCGGAAACACCATATATTTT. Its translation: CASTKGGVGNTIYF.

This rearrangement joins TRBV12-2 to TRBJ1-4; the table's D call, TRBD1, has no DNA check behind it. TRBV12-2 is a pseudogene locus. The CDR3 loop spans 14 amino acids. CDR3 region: CASRAGTDDEKLFF. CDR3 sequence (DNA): TGTGCAAGTCGCGCCGGGACAGACGATGAAAAACTGTTTTTT.

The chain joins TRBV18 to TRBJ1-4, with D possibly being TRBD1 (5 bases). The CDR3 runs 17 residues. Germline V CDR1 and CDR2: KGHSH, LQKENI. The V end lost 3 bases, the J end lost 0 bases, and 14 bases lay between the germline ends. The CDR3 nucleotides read TGTGCCAGCTCACCCCGACAGATTTCTGCAACTAATGAAAAACTGTTTTTT. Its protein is CASSPRQISATNEKLFF.

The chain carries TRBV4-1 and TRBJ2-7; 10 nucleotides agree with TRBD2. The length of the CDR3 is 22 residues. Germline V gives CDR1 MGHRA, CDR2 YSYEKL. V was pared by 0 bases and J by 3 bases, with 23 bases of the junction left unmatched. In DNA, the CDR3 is TGCGCCAGCAGCCAAGATCAAGGTCGTGCGTGGACTAGCGGAGGCGAGGTCTACGAGCAGTACTTC. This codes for CASSQDQGRAWTSGGEVYEQYF.

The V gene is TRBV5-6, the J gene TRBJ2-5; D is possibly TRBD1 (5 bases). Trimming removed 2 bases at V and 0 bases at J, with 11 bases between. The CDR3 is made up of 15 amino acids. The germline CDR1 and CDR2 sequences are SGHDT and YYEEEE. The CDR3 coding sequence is TGTGCCAGCAGCTTTAGACAGATGTACCAAGAGACCCAGTACTTC. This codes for CASSFRQMYQETQYF.

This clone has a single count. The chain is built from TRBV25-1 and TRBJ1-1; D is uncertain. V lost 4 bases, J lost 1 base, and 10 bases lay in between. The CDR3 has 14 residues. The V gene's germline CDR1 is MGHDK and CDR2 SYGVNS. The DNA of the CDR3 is TGTGCCAGCAGTGCCAGAATGTCGAACACTGAAGCTTTCTTT. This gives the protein CASSARMSNTEAFF.

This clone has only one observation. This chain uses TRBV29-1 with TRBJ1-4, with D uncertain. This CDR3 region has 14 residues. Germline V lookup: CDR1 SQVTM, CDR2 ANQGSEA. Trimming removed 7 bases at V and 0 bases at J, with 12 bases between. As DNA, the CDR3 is TGCAGCGACTTCAAAGTTGCAACTAATGAAAAACTGTTTTTT. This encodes CSDFKVATNEKLFF.

DNA for the CDR3: TGTGCCAGCAGCCAAGAGACATACACAGATACGCAGTATTTT. Its translation is CASSQETYTDTQYF. V and J are TRBV14 and TRBJ2-3; D is ambiguous. Germline lookup yields CDR1 SGHDN and CDR2 FVKESK. The germline V and J ends were trimmed by 0 bases and 2 bases, with 6 bases remaining between them. This CDR3 is 14 amino acids long.

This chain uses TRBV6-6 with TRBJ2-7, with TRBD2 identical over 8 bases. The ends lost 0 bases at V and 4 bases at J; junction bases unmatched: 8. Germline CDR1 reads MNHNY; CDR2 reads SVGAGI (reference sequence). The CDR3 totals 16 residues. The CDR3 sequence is CASSYSEKRETYEQYF. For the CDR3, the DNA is TGTGCCAGCAGTTACTCTGAAAAGCGGGAGACGTACGAGCAGTACTTC.